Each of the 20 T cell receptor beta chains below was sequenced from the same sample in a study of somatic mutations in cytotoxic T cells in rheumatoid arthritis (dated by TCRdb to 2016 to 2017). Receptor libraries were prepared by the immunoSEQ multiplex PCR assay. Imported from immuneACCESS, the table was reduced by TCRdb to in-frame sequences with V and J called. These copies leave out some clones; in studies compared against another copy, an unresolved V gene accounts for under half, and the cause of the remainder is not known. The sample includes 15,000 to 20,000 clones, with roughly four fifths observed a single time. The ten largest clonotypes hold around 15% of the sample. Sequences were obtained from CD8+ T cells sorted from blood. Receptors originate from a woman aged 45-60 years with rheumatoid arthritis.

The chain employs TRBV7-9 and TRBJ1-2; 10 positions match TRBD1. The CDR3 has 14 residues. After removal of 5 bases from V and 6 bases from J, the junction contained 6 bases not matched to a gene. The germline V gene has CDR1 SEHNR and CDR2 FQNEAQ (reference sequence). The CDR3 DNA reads TGTGCCAGCAGCAAATCGGACAGGGGGAATGGCTACACCTTC. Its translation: CASSKSDRGNGYTF.

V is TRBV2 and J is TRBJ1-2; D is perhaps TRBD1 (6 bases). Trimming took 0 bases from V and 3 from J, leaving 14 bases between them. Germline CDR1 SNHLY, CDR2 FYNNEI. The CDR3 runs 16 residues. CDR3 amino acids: CASSEAWTEADYGYTF. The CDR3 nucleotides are TGTGCCAGCAGTGAAGCTTGGACAGAGGCGGACTATGGCTACACCTTC.

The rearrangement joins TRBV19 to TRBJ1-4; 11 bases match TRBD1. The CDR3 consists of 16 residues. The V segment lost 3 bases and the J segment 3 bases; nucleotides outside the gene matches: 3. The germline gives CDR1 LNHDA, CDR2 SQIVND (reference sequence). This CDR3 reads CASSIGQGAANEKLFF. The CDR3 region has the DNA TGTGCCAGTAGTATCGGACAGGGGGCGGCTAATGAAAAACTGTTTTTT.

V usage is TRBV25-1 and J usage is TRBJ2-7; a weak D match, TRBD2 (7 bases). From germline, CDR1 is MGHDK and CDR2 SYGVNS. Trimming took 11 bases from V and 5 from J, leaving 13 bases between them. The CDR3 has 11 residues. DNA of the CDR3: TGTGCCTCACGCGGGGGCCACGAGCAGTACTTC. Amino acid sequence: CASRGGHEQYF.

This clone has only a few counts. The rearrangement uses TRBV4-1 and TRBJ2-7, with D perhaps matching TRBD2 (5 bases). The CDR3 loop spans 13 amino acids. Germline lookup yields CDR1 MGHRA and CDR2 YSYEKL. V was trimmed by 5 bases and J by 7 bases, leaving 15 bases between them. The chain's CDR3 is CASSGPDFREQYF. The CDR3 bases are TGCGCCAGCAGCGGGCCGGACTTCAGAGAGCAGTACTTC.

The CDR3 here is CASSQVEGNGNTIYF. The CDR3, as DNA: TGCGCCAGCAGCCAAGTAGAAGGGAACGGAAACACCATATATTTT. The rearrangement joins TRBV4-1 to TRBJ1-3; D not certain. The V and J ends lost 1 base and 4 bases respectively, with 11 bases between them. Germline V lookup: CDR1 MGHRA, CDR2 YSYEKL. The length of the CDR3 is 15 residues.

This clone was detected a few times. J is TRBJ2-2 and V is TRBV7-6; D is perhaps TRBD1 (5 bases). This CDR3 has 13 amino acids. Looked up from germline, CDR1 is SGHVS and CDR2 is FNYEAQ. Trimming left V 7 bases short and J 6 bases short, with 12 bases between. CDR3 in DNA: TGTGCCAGCAATCCCCAGGGATCCGGGGAGCTGTTTTTT. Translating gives CASNPQGSGELFF. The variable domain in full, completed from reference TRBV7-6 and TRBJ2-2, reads GAGVSQSPRYKVTKRGQDVALRCDPISGHVSLYWYRQALGQGPEFLTYFNYEAQQDKSGLPNDRFSAERPEGSISTLTIQRTEQRDSAMYRCASNPQGSGELFFGEGSRLTVL.

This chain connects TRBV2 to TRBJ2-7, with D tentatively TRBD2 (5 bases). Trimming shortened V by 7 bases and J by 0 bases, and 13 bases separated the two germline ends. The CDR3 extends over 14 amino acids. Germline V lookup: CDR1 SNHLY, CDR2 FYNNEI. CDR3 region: CASNPPGNSYEQYF. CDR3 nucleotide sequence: TGTGCCAGCAATCCTCCGGGAAACTCCTACGAGCAGTACTTC.

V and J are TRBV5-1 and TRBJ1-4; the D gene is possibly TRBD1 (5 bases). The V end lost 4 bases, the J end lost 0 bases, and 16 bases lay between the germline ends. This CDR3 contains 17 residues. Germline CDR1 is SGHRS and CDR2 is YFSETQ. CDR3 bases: TGCGCCAGCAGCCGAGGGACGGCAAATGCAACTAATGAAAAACTGTTTTTT. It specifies CASSRGTANATNEKLFF.

The CDR3 region has the DNA TGTGCCAGTGCGACGGGCAGCCTAAGCACTGAAGCTTTCTTT. Amino acids: CASATGSLSTEAFF. The chain joins TRBV27 to TRBJ1-1; D not resolved. This CDR3 has 14 residues. Germline assignment: CDR1 MNHEY and CDR2 SMNVEV (reference sequence). V was clipped by 9 bases and J by 4 bases, with 18 bases between them.

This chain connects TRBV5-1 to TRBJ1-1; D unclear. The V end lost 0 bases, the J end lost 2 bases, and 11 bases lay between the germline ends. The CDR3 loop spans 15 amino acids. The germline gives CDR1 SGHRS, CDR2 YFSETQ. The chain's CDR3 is CASSLARGGNTEAFF. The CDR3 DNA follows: TGCGCCAGCAGCTTGGCCCGGGGAGGTAACACTGAAGCTTTCTTT.

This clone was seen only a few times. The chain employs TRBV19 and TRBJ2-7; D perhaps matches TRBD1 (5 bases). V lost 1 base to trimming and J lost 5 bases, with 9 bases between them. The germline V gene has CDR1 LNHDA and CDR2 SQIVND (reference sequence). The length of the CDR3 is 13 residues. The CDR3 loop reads CASSIGGANEQYF. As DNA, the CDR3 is TGTGCCAGTAGTATAGGTGGGGCGAACGAGCAGTACTTC.

This CDR3 reads CASSHPGNEQFF. The CDR3, as DNA: TGTGCCAGCAGCCACCCAGGCAATGAGCAGTTCTTC. The chain has TRBV7-9 and TRBJ2-1, with D hard to call. This CDR3 has 12 amino acids. From germline, CDR1 is SEHNR and CDR2 FQNEAQ (reference sequence). V lost 5 bases to trimming and J lost 6 bases, with 8 bases between them.

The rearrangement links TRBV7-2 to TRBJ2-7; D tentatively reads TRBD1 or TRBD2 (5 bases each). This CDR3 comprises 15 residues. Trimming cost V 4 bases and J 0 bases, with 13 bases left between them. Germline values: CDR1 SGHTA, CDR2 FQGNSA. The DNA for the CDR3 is TGTGCCAGCAGCTACAAAAGAGGGGACTCCTACGAGCAGTACTTC. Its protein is CASSYKRGDSYEQYF.

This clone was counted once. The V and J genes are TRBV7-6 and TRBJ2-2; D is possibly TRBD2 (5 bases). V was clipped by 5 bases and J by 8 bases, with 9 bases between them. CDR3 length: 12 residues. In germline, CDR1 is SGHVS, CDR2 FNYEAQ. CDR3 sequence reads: CASSPPGGELFF. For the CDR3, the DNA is TGTGCCAGCAGCCCCCCGGGGGGGGAGCTGTTTTTT. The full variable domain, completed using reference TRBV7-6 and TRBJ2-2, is GAGVSQSPRYKVTKRGQDVALRCDPISGHVSLYWYRQALGQGPEFLTYFNYEAQQDKSGLPNDRFSAERPEGSISTLTIQRTEQRDSAMYRCASSPPGGELFFGEGSRLTVL.

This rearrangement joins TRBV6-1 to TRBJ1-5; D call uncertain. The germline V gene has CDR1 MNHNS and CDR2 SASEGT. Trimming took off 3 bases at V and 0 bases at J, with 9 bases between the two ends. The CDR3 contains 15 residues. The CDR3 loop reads CASSDSGNSNQPQHF. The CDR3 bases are TGTGCCAGCAGTGATTCGGGGAATAGCAATCAGCCCCAGCATTTT.

The CDR3 DNA sequence: TGTGCCAGCAGCGCCGCAGGGCCCTACGAGCAGTACTTC. This encodes CASSAAGPYEQYF. The V and J genes are TRBV7-9 and TRBJ2-7, with D possibly matching TRBD1 (5 bases). From germline, CDR1 is SEHNR and CDR2 FQNEAQ (reference sequence). With 5 bases removed from V and 2 bases from J, the gap between germline ends came to 10 bases. This CDR3 spans 13 amino acids.

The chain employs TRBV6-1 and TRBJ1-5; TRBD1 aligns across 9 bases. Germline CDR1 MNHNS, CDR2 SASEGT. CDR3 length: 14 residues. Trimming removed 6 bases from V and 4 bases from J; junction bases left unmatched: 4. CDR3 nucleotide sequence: TGTGCCAGCAGGGGACAGGGCGAAAATCAGCCCCAGCATTTT. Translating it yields CASRGQGENQPQHF.

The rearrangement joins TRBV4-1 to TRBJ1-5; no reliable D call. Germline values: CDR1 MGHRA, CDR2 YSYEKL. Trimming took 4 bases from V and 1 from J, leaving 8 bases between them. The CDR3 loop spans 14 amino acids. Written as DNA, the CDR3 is TGCGCCAGCAGCCCCCTAGGGAGCAATCAGCCCCAGCATTTT. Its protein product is CASSPLGSNQPQHF.

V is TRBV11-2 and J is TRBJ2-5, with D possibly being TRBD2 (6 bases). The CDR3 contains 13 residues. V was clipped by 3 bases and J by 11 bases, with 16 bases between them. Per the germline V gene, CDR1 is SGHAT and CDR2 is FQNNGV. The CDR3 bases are TGTGCCAGCAGCTTTAGCGAGACGGGGGAGCAGTACTTC. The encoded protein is CASSFSETGEQYF.